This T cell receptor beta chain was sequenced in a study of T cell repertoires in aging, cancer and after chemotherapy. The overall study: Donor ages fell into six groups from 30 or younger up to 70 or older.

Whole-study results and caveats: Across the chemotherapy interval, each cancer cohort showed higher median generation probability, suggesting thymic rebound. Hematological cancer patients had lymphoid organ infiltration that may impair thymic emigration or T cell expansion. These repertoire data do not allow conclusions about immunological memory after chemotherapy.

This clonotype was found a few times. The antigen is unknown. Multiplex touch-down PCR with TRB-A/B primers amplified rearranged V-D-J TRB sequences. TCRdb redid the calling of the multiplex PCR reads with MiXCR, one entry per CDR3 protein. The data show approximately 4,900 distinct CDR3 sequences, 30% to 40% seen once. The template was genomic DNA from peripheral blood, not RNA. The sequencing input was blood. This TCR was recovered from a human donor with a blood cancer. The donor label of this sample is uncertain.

CDR3 loop: CASSLDYLGQYGYTF. CDR3 DNA sequence: TGTGCCAGCAGCTTGGACTACTTGGGACAGTATGGCTACACCTTC. The chain recombines TRBV5-6 with TRBJ1-2, with 7 bases aligning to TRBD1. In germline, CDR1 is SGHDT, CDR2 YYEEEE. The CDR3 runs to 15 residues. Trimming cost V 0 bases and J 5 bases; bases outside gene matches: 7.